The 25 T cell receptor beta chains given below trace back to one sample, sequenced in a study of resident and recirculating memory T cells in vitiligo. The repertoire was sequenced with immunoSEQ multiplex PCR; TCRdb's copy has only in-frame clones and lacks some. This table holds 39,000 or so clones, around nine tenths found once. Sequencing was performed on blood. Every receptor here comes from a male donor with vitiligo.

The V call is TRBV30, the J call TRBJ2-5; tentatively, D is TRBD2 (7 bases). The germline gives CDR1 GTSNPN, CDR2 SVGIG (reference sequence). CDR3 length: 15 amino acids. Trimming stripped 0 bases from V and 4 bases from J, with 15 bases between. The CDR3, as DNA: TGTGCCTGGAGTGTAAGGGGGGGGGCGGGAGAGACCCAGTACTTC. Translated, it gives CAWSVRGGAGETQYF. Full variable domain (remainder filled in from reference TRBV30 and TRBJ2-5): SQTIHQWPATLVQPVGSPLSLECTVEGTSNPNLYWYRQAAGRGLQLLFYSVGIGQISSEVPQNLSASRPQDRQFILSSKKLLLSDSGFYLCAWSVRGGAGETQYFGPGTRLLVL.

The CDR3 region has the DNA TGTGCCAGCAGAAAACAGGGACAGGGGGCCTACTACGAGCAGTACTTC. As protein: CASRKQGQGAYYEQYF. The chain combines TRBV5-6 with TRBJ2-7, with 12 nucleotides matching TRBD1. CDR1 and CDR2 (germline): SGHDT, YYEEEE. Germline trimming cut 5 bases from V and 3 bases from J; bases unmatched to any gene: 9. This CDR3 contains 16 residues.

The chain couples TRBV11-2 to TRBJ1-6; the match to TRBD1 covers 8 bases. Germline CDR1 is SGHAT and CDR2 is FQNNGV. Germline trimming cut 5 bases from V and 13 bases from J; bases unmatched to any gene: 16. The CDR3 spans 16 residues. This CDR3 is CASSAGTGGNSEPLHF. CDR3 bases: TGTGCCAGCAGCGCGGGCACAGGGGGAAATTCAGAGCCCCTCCACTTT.

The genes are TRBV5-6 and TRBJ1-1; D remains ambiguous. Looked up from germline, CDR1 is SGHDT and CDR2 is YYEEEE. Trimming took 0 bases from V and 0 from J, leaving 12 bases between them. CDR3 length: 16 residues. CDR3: CASSLAFLAVNTEAFF. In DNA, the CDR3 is TGTGCCAGCAGCTTGGCCTTCTTGGCGGTGAACACTGAAGCTTTCTTT.

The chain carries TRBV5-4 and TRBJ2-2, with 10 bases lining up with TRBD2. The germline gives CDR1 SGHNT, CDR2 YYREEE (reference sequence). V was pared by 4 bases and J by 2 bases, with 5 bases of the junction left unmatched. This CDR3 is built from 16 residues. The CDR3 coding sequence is TGTGCCAGCAGCCCGTTAGCGGGGGGAAACACCGGGGAGCTGTTTTTT. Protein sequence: CASSPLAGGNTGELFF. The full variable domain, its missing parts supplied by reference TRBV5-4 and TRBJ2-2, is ETGVTQSPTHLIKTRGQQVTLRCSSQSGHNTVSWYQQALGQGPQFIFQYYREEENGRGNFPPRFSGLQFPNYSSELNVNALELDDSALYLCASSPLAGGNTGELFFGEGSRLTVL.

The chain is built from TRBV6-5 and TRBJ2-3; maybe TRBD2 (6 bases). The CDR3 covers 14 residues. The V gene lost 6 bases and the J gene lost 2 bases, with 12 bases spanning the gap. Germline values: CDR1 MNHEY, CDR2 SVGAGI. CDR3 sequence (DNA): TGTGCCAGCAGAACGGGACTCTACACAGATACGCAGTATTTT. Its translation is CASRTGLYTDTQYF.

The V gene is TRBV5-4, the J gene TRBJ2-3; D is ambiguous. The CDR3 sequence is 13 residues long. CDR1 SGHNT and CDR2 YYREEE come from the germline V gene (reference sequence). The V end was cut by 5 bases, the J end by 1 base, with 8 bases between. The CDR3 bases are TGTGCCAGCAGTGTCGCGGGCACAGATACGCAGTATTTT. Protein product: CASSVAGTDTQYF.

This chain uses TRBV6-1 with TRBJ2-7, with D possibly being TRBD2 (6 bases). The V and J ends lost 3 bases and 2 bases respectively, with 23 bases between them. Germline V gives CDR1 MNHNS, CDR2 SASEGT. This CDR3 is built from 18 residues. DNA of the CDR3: TGTGCCAGCAGTGATACCGAGGAGTGGAGGGCCCCAGCCTACGAGCAGTACTTC. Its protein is CASSDTEEWRAPAYEQYF.

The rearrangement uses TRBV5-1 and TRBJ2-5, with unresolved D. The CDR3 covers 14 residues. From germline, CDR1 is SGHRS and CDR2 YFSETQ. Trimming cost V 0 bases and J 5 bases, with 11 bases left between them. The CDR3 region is CASSLARAPETQYF. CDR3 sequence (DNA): TGCGCCAGCAGCTTGGCTCGAGCTCCGGAGACCCAGTACTTC.

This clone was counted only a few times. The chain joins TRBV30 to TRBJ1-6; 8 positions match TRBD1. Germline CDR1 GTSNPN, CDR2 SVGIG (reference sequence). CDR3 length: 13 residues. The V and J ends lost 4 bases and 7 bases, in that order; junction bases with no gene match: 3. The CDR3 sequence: CAWTGTGNSPLHF. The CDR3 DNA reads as TGTGCCTGGACAGGGACAGGCAATTCACCCCTCCACTTT.

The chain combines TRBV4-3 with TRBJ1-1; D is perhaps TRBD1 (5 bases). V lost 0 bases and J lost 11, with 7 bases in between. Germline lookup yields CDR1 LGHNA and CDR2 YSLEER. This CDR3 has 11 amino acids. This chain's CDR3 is CASSQEAGAFF. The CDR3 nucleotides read TGCGCCAGCAGCCAAGAGGCAGGGGCTTTCTTT.

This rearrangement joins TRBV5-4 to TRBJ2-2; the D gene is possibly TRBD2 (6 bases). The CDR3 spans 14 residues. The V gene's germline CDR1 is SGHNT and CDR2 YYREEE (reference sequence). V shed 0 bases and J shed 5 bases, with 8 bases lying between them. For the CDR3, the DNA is TGTGCCAGCAGCTTGGGCGGGGTTACCGGGGAGCTGTTTTTT. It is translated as CASSLGGVTGELFF.

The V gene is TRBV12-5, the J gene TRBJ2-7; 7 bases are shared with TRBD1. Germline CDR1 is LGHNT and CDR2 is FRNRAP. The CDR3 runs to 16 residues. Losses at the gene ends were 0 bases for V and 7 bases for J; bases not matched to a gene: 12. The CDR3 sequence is CASGLVLGGGAREQYF. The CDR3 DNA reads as TGTGCTAGTGGTTTGGTACTAGGGGGCGGAGCGCGTGAGCAGTACTTC.

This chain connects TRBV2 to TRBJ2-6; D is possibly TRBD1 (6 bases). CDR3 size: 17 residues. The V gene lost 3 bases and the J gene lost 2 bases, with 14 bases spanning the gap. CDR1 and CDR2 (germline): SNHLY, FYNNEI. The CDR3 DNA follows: TGTGCCAGCAGTGAGGGGGCAGGGTACCCTGGGGCCAACGTCCTGACTTTC. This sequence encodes CASSEGAGYPGANVLTF.

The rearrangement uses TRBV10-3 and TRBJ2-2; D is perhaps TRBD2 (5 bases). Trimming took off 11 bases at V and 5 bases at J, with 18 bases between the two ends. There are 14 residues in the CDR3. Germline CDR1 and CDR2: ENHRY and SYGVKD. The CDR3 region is CAAITSFDTGELFF. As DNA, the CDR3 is TGTGCCGCAATCACTAGTTTTGATACCGGGGAGCTGTTTTTT.

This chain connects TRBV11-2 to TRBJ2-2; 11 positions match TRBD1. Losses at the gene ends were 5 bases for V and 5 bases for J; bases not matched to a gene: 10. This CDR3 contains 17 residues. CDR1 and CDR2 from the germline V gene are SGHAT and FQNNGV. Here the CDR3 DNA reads TGTGCCAGCAGCCCCCGGGACAGGGGGATAGTAACCGGGGAGCTGTTTTTT. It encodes CASSPRDRGIVTGELFF. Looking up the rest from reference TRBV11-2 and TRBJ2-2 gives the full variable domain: EAGVAQSPRYKIIEKRQSVAFWCNPISGHATLYWYQQILGQGPKLLIQFQNNGVVDDSQLPKDRFSAERLKGVDSTLKIQPAKLEDSAVYLCASSPRDRGIVTGELFFGEGSRLTVL.

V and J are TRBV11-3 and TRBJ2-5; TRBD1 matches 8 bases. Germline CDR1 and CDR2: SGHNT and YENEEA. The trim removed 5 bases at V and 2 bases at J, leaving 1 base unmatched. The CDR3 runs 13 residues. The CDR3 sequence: CASSTGGQETQYF. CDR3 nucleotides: TGTGCCAGCAGCACAGGGGGACAAGAGACCCAGTACTTC.

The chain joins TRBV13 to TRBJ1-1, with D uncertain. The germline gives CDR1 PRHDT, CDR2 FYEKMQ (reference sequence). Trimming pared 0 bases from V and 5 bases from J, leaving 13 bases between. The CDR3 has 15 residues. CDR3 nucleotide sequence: TGTGCCAGCAGCTTAGGCGAGGGCAGGCGAACTGAAGCTTTCTTT. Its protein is CASSLGEGRRTEAFF. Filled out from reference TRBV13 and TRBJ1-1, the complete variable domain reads AAGVIQSPRHLIKEKRETATLKCYPIPRHDTVYWYQQGPGQDPQFLISFYEKMQSDKGSIPDRFSAQQFSDYHSELNMSSLELGDSALYFCASSLGEGRRTEAFFGQGTRLTVV.

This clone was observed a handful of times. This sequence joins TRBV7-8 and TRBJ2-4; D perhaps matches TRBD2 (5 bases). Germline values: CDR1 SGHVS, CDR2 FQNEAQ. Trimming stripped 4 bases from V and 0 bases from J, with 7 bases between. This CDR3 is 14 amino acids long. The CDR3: CASSSGLAKNIQYF. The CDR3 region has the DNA TGTGCCAGCAGCTCCGGACTAGCCAAAAACATTCAGTACTTC.

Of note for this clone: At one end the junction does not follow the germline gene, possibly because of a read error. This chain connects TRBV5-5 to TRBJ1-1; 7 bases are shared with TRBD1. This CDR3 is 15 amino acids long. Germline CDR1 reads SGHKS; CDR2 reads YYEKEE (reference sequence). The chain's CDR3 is CASSFPEGALSYGDF. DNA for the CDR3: TGTGCCAGCAGCTTCCCAGAGGGGGCCCTCTCCTACGGGGATTTT.

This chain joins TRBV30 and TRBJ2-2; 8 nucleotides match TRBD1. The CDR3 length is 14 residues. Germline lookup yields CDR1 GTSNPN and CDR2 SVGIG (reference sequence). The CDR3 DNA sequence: TGTGCGCTGGGCAGGGGGCGGAACACCGGGGAGCTGTTTTTT. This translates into CALGRGRNTGELFF.

As DNA, the CDR3 is TGTGCCTGCGGGCAGGGGACGGAAAAACTGTTTTTT. It codes for CACGQGTEKLFF. This chain connects TRBV30 to TRBJ1-4; the D gene is possibly TRBD1 (6 bases). This CDR3 is built from 12 residues. The V end lost 6 bases, the J end lost 8 bases, and 13 bases lay between the germline ends. Germline loops: CDR1 GTSNPN, CDR2 SVGIG (reference sequence).

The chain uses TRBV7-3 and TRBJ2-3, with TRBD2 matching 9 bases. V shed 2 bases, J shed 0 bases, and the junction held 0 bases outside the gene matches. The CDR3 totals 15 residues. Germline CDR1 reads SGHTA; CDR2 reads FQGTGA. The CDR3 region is CASSLLAGSTDTQYF. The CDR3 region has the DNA TGTGCCAGCAGCTTACTAGCGGGGAGCACAGATACGCAGTATTTT. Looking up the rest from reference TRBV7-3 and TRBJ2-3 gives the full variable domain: GAGVSQTPSNKVTEKGKYVELRCDPISGHTALYWYRQSLGQGPEFLIYFQGTGAADDSGLPNDRFFAVRPEGSVSTLKIQRTERGDSAVYLCASSLLAGSTDTQYFGPGTRLTVL.

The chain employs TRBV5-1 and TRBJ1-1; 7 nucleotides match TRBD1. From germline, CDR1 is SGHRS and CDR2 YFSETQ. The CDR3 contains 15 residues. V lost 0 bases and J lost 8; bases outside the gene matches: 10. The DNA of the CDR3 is TGCGCCAGCAGCTTGGGGCCCACAGGGGTTGCGGAAGCTTTCTTT. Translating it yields CASSLGPTGVAEAFF.

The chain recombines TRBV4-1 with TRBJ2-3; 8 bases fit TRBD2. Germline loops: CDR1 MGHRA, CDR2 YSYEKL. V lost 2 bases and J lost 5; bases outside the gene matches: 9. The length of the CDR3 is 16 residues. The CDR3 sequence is CASSQSRSGGRDTQYF. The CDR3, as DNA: TGCGCCAGCAGCCAAAGCCGGTCGGGGGGGAGAGATACGCAGTATTTT.